These T cell receptor beta chains were read from a single sample in a study of CD8 T cells in ankylosing spondylitis. TCRdb redid the calling of the 5' RACE reads with MiXCR, one entry per CDR3 protein. The data contain fewer than 200,000 distinct CDR3 sequences, around 20% of them singletons. Sequences were obtained from blood, either unsorted or a sorted T cell fraction (not recorded which). Receptors originate from a male donor with ankylosing spondylitis or in good health (not recorded which). Both conserved end residues are part of each CDR3. D genes are given only for firm matches. Clone size, where shown, is once, few, many, or a class for clones that have expanded.

j_gene: TRBJ1-2
v_gene: TRBV28
abundance: few
d_gene: -
CDR3aa: CASSLRGNYGYTF
CDR3nt: TGTGCCAGCAGTTTAAGGGGGAACTATGGCTACACCTTC

j_gene: TRBJ2-7
v_gene: TRBV12-3/TRBV12-4
abundance: many
d_gene: -
CDR3aa: CASSSLSYEQYF
CDR3nt: TGTGCCAGCAGTAGCCTCTCCTACGAGCAGTACTTC

j_gene: TRBJ2-7
v_gene: TRBV27
abundance: -
d_gene: -
CDR3aa: CASGLSRARGEQYF
CDR3nt: TGTGCCAGTGGTCTATCGCGGGCCCGCGGCGAGCAGTACTTC

j_gene: TRBJ2-5
v_gene: TRBV18
abundance: few
d_gene: TRBD1
CDR3aa: CASSPRQGSSETQYF
CDR3nt: TGTGCCAGCTCACCCCGACAGGGGTCAAGCGAGACCCAGTACTTC

j_gene: TRBJ1-4
v_gene: TRBV5-1
abundance: few
d_gene: -
CDR3aa: CASSLASSLDEKLFF
CDR3nt: TGCGCCAGCAGCTTGGCCAGTTCCCTTGATGAAAAACTGTTTTTT

j_gene: TRBJ2-2
v_gene: TRBV7-2
abundance: few
d_gene: -
CDR3aa: CASSVQGKGTGELFF
CDR3nt: TGTGCCAGCAGCGTACAGGGAAAAGGGACCGGGGAGCTGTTTTTT

j_gene: TRBJ2-3
v_gene: TRBV18
abundance: many
d_gene: TRBD2
CDR3aa: CASSPLAGDPDTQYF
CDR3nt: TGTGCCAGCTCACCGCTAGCGGGAGATCCGGATACGCAGTATTTT

j_gene: TRBJ2-1
v_gene: TRBV11-2
abundance: -
d_gene: -
CDR3aa: CASSLDGRAGQVFYNEQFF
CDR3nt: TGTGCCAGCAGCTTAGACGGGAGGGCCGGACAGGTGTTCTACAATGAGCAGTTCTTC

j_gene: TRBJ1-2
v_gene: TRBV20-1
abundance: many
d_gene: -
CDR3aa: CSARIGGYGYTF
CDR3nt: TGCAGTGCTAGGATCGGAGGGTATGGCTACACCTTC

j_gene: TRBJ2-3
v_gene: TRBV7-9
abundance: many
d_gene: TRBD2
CDR3aa: CASSGTGTSFKDTQYF
CDR3nt: TGTGCCAGCAGCGGCACCGGGACTAGCTTTAAAGATACGCAGTATTTT

j_gene: TRBJ1-6
v_gene: TRBV20-1
abundance: many
d_gene: TRBD1
CDR3aa: CSAPTGTGNSPLHF
CDR3nt: TGCAGTGCGCCGACAGGGACGGGGAATTCACCCCTCCACTTT

j_gene: TRBJ2-7
v_gene: TRBV20-1
abundance: -
d_gene: -
CDR3aa: CSATKTLRLSSYEQYF
CDR3nt: TGCAGTGCCACAAAAACTCTCAGGCTAAGCTCCTACGAGCAGTACTTC

j_gene: TRBJ2-5
v_gene: TRBV6-1
abundance: few
d_gene: TRBD2
CDR3aa: CASSDGLAGFETQYF
CDR3nt: TGTGCCAGCAGTGACGGACTAGCGGGCTTCGAGACCCAGTACTTC

j_gene: TRBJ2-2
v_gene: TRBV24-1
abundance: few
d_gene: -
CDR3aa: CATSDFSGRGTGELFF
CDR3nt: TGTGCCACCAGTGATTTCAGTGGTCGGGGCACCGGGGAGCTGTTTTTT

j_gene: TRBJ2-2
v_gene: TRBV28
abundance: -
d_gene: -
CDR3aa: CASSLNGYGGGELFF
CDR3nt: TGTGCCAGCAGTTTAAACGGGTACGGTGGCGGGGAGCTGTTTTTT

j_gene: TRBJ2-7
v_gene: TRBV27
abundance: few
d_gene: -
CDR3aa: CASSLGSLYEQYF
CDR3nt: TGTGCCAGCAGTTTAGGATCCTTATACGAGCAGTACTTC

j_gene: TRBJ2-2
v_gene: TRBV5-1
abundance: many
d_gene: -
CDR3aa: CASSFWSPDTGELFF
CDR3nt: TGCGCCAGCAGCTTTTGGTCTCCTGACACCGGGGAGCTGTTTTTT

j_gene: TRBJ2-7
v_gene: TRBV18
abundance: -
d_gene: -
CDR3aa: CASSTDYEQYF
CDR3nt: TGTGCCAGCTCCACCGACTACGAGCAGTACTTC

j_gene: TRBJ2-1
v_gene: TRBV12-3/TRBV12-4
abundance: few
d_gene: TRBD2
CDR3aa: CASRQTSGAYNEQFF
CDR3nt: TGTGCCAGCAGGCAGACTAGCGGGGCGTACAATGAGCAGTTCTTC

j_gene: TRBJ2-7
v_gene: TRBV7-8
abundance: many
d_gene: -
CDR3aa: CASSLGSGRSYEQYF
CDR3nt: TGTGCCAGCAGCTTAGGTAGCGGCCGATCCTACGAGCAGTACTTC

j_gene: TRBJ2-4
v_gene: TRBV10-3
abundance: -
d_gene: -
CDR3aa: CAISESLDIQYF
CDR3nt: TGTGCCATCAGTGAGTCGTTAGACATTCAGTACTTC

j_gene: TRBJ1-1
v_gene: TRBV5-1
abundance: -
d_gene: -
CDR3aa: CASSVGDTMNTEAFF
CDR3nt: TGCGCCAGCAGCGTGGGTGACACGATGAACACTGAAGCTTTCTTT

j_gene: TRBJ2-7
v_gene: TRBV27
abundance: few
d_gene: TRBD2
CDR3aa: CASSSGLAGLHEQYF
CDR3nt: TGTGCCAGCAGTTCGGGACTAGCGGGTTTGCACGAGCAGTACTTC

j_gene: TRBJ2-7
v_gene: TRBV4-2
abundance: -
d_gene: TRBD2
CDR3aa: CASNQRGGSYEQYF
CDR3nt: TGTGCCAGCAACCAACGTGGCGGGAGCTACGAGCAGTACTTC

j_gene: TRBJ1-1
v_gene: TRBV3-1
abundance: many
d_gene: -
CDR3aa: CASSQATGHNTEAFF
CDR3nt: TGTGCCAGCAGCCAAGCCACGGGTCACAACACTGAAGCTTTCTTT

j_gene: TRBJ2-1
v_gene: TRBV12-3/TRBV12-4
abundance: many
d_gene: -
CDR3aa: CASSLGGPAKNEQFF
CDR3nt: TGTGCCAGCAGCCTAGGGGGACCTGCGAAGAATGAGCAGTTCTTC

j_gene: TRBJ2-5
v_gene: TRBV7-9
abundance: -
d_gene: -
CDR3aa: CASSLVGSRETQYF
CDR3nt: TGTGCCAGCAGCTTAGTAGGATCGAGGGAGACCCAGTACTTC

j_gene: TRBJ1-2
v_gene: TRBV29-1
abundance: few
d_gene: -
CDR3aa: CSVEIQAYGYTF
CDR3nt: TGCAGCGTTGAAATCCAGGCCTATGGCTACACCTTC

j_gene: TRBJ2-7
v_gene: TRBV28
abundance: -
d_gene: TRBD2
CDR3aa: CASSAPGLAVYEQYF
CDR3nt: TGTGCCAGCAGTGCTCCGGGACTAGCGGTCTACGAGCAGTACTTC

j_gene: TRBJ2-1
v_gene: TRBV11-3
abundance: -
d_gene: TRBD2
CDR3aa: CASSLGGSDEQFF
CDR3nt: TGTGCCAGCAGCTTAGGCGGGAGTGATGAGCAGTTCTTC

j_gene: TRBJ2-7
v_gene: TRBV10-3
abundance: many
d_gene: -
CDR3aa: CAISVEREQYF
CDR3nt: TGTGCCATCAGTGTGGAGCGCGAGCAGTACTTC

j_gene: TRBJ2-3
v_gene: TRBV7-8
abundance: many
d_gene: -
CDR3aa: CASSSPDGDTQYF
CDR3nt: TGTGCCAGCAGCTCCCCTGACGGAGATACGCAGTATTTT

j_gene: TRBJ2-1
v_gene: TRBV9
abundance: -
d_gene: TRBD1
CDR3aa: CASSRDSPYNEQFF
CDR3nt: TGTGCCAGCAGCAGGGACAGCCCTTACAATGAGCAGTTCTTC

j_gene: TRBJ2-1
v_gene: TRBV15
abundance: many
d_gene: -
CDR3aa: CATSRDLGNEQFF
CDR3nt: TGTGCCACCAGCAGAGATCTTGGCAATGAGCAGTTCTTC

j_gene: TRBJ1-5
v_gene: TRBV6-4
abundance: -
d_gene: -
CDR3aa: CASSQVGGQPQHF
CDR3nt: TGTGCCAGCAGTCAGGTGGGAGGTCAGCCCCAGCATTTT

j_gene: TRBJ1-5
v_gene: TRBV24-1
abundance: -
d_gene: -
CDR3aa: CATHARGSNQPQHF
CDR3nt: TGTGCCACTCATGCCAGGGGAAGCAATCAGCCCCAGCATTTT

j_gene: TRBJ2-7
v_gene: TRBV20-1
abundance: many
d_gene: TRBD2
CDR3aa: CSARESGDRSYEQYF
CDR3nt: TGCAGTGCTAGAGAGAGCGGGGACCGATCCTACGAGCAGTACTTC

j_gene: TRBJ2-5
v_gene: TRBV29-1
abundance: -
d_gene: TRBD1
CDR3aa: CSVGGTGWGETQYF
CDR3nt: TGCAGCGTTGGTGGGACAGGGTGGGGAGAGACCCAGTACTTC

j_gene: TRBJ1-1
v_gene: TRBV20-1
abundance: many
d_gene: -
CDR3aa: CSARDGSVGTEAFF
CDR3nt: TGCAGTGCTAGAGATGGCAGTGTAGGCACTGAAGCTTTCTTT

j_gene: TRBJ2-4
v_gene: TRBV20-1
abundance: -
d_gene: -
CDR3aa: CSVGSQASGFLNIDQYF
CDR3nt: TGCAGTGTCGGGAGCCAGGCCTCGGGCTTTTTAAACATTGATCAGTACTTC

j_gene: TRBJ1-5
v_gene: TRBV7-6
abundance: -
d_gene: -
CDR3aa: CASSLEGFGGQPQHF
CDR3nt: TGTGCCAGCAGCTTAGAGGGGTTTGGGGGGCAGCCCCAGCATTTT

j_gene: TRBJ2-7
v_gene: TRBV5-1
abundance: many
d_gene: -
CDR3aa: CASSSDIYEQYF
CDR3nt: TGCGCCAGCAGTAGCGATATCTACGAGCAGTACTTC

j_gene: TRBJ2-5
v_gene: TRBV24-1
abundance: -
d_gene: -
CDR3aa: CATSAPGRETQYF
CDR3nt: TGTGCCACCAGTGCTCCAGGGAGAGAGACCCAGTACTTC

j_gene: TRBJ1-4
v_gene: TRBV5-1
abundance: -
d_gene: -
CDR3aa: CASSFRGVMEKLFF
CDR3nt: TGCGCCAGCAGCTTCAGGGGCGTCATGGAAAAACTGTTTTTT

j_gene: TRBJ2-5
v_gene: TRBV2
abundance: -
d_gene: TRBD2
CDR3aa: CASSPWEGQETQYF
CDR3nt: TGTGCCAGCAGTCCCTGGGAGGGGCAAGAGACCCAGTACTTC

j_gene: TRBJ2-3
v_gene: TRBV5-5
abundance: -
d_gene: TRBD2
CDR3aa: CASSRPSSGSADTQYF
CDR3nt: TGTGCCAGCAGCCGACCTTCTAGCGGGAGCGCAGATACGCAGTATTTT

j_gene: TRBJ1-4
v_gene: TRBV6-2/TRBV6-3
abundance: many
d_gene: TRBD1
CDR3aa: CASSYCHLCRGRRWKEKLFF
CDR3nt: TGTGCCAGCAGTTACTGCCATTTGTGCAGGGGGCGAAGATGGAAGGAAAAACTGTTTTTT

j_gene: TRBJ2-6
v_gene: TRBV12-3/TRBV12-4
abundance: many
d_gene: -
CDR3aa: CASSDTGPGANVLTF
CDR3nt: TGTGCCAGCAGCGACACAGGGCCTGGGGCCAACGTCCTGACTTTC

j_gene: TRBJ2-5
v_gene: TRBV6-2/TRBV6-3
abundance: few
d_gene: -
CDR3aa: CASSYLTNEETQYF
CDR3nt: TGTGCCAGCAGTTACTTGACTAACGAAGAGACCCAGTACTTC

j_gene: TRBJ2-2
v_gene: TRBV19
abundance: once
d_gene: -
CDR3aa: CASRRQTNTGALFF
CDR3nt: TGTGCCAGTAGACGACAGACTAACACCGGGGCGCTGTTTTTT

j_gene: TRBJ1-5
v_gene: TRBV12-3/TRBV12-4
abundance: -
d_gene: TRBD1
CDR3aa: CASRRQGTGSNQPQHF
CDR3nt: TGTGCCAGCAGGAGACAGGGGACAGGAAGCAATCAGCCCCAGCATTTT

j_gene: TRBJ2-5
v_gene: TRBV27
abundance: many
d_gene: -
CDR3aa: CASSLYGAQETQYF
CDR3nt: TGTGCCAGCAGTTTATACGGGGCTCAAGAGACCCAGTACTTC

j_gene: TRBJ2-3
v_gene: TRBV28
abundance: many
d_gene: -
CDR3aa: CASSPLGTDTQYF
CDR3nt: TGTGCCAGCAGCCCTCTAGGTACAGATACGCAGTATTTT

j_gene: TRBJ2-1
v_gene: TRBV15
abundance: -
d_gene: -
CDR3aa: CATSRAPLVRNEQFF
CDR3nt: TGTGCCACCAGCAGGGCGCCTTTAGTTCGGAATGAGCAGTTCTTC